This T cell receptor (beta chain) was sequenced for a study of blood T cell repertoires in COVID-19. Study in general: Sites across the United States, Italy and Spain contributed samples from acute and convalescent COVID-19. PBMCs, B-cell-depleted T cells, or T cells provided the cDNA or gDNA that made up the material.

Authors' analysis steps: Quantification of nucleated cells was approximated via reference gene primer amplification. Generated by immunoSEQ multiplex PCR, the TCRdb table keeps only in-frame clones and is missing some. V and J calls and clone size are those listed in that table; D and trimming were worked out from the DNA. The sample includes 200,000 to 250,000 clones, around nine tenths of them seen just once. A Seattle source enrolled patients during active infection and followed them longitudinally. CDR1 is LNHDA and CDR2 is SQIVND in the germline V gene (reference sequence). The CDR3 is 18 residues long. The V end was cut by 0 bases, the J end by 0 bases, with 15 bases between.

This receptor was taken from a man aged 55 to 69 with COVID-19, enrolled during active disease. The rearrangement uses TRBV19 and TRBJ1-3, with a possible D match to TRBD1 (5 bases). The sample consisted of peripheral blood. The DNA for the CDR3 is TGTGCCAGTAGTATAGATCGAGGACACCACACCTCTGGAAACACCATATATTTT. Translating gives CASSIDRGHHTSGNTIYF.